The present entry profiles one T cell receptor beta chain with its context. Its antigen is still unknown. The sample holds no much larger clone one base away, and base qualities are not on file. Whole blood was collected in K2EDTA tubes by collaborating institutions according to the institutions' own protocols. For TCRbeta analysis, collaborators shipped samples as frozen whole blood, isolated PBMCs, or DNA extracted from either of those sample types. TCRbeta CDR3 regions were amplified from genomic DNA by means of the immunoSEQ Assay, a bias-controlled multiplex PCR. In the original analysis: Nucleated cell counts per sample were estimated from amplification of reference gene primers within the assay. To quantify the absolute abundance of each unique TCRbeta CDR3 rearrangement, sequence reads were collapsed and filtered. Productive Simpson clonality was computed per sample as the square root of Simpson's diversity index over productive rearrangements. Here the immuneACCESS table is served through TCRdb, limited to in-frame sequences with V and J called. Missing clones are a known gap in these copies; in checked studies unresolved V genes cover under half, and the rest lacks a known reason. V, J and clone size are taken as reported in that table, and D and trimming were inferred from the DNA itself. Recorded for this sample are under 250,000 clones; 83% of them occurred a single time. Roughly 8.7% of the sample goes to the ten largest clones.

V loses 0 bases, J loses 8 bases, and the germline ends lie 15 bases apart. Based on the germline V gene, the CDR1 and CDR2 sequences are SGDLS and YYNGEE. CDR3 length: 15 amino acids, cysteine to phenylalanine. Here the CDR3 DNA is all that survives: 45 bases in frame from base 1. The data were taken from a study of blood T cell repertoires in COVID-19 (dated by TCRdb to 2018 to 2021). Turning to the overall study: Samples from collaborators originated in the United States, Italy and Spain and spanned both the acute and convalescent phases of COVID-19. The prospective study material was composed of cDNA or gDNA derived from T cells, B-cell-depleted T cells, or PBMCs. The dataset comprised deeply sampled blood TCRbeta repertoires from subjects exposed to, actively infected with, or recovered from COVID-19. The repertoires were released in a freely available public database intended as a resource for research on the immune response to SARS-CoV-2. The samples were drawn from two sources: the first 160 participants of the ongoing ImmuneRACE study, and 1,000 to 1,500 subjects contributed by 6 global collaborators. Sample metadata almost always included a de-identified subject ID, COVID-19 status, age in years and sex. HLA class I and class II types, where available, came from metadata supplied by the sample provider rather than from assay-based typing. The investigation overall reported the following: The quantity of clinical and demographic metadata differed by source and by participant and was supplied without curation.

The clonotype originates from a man aged 35-49 years with active or convalescent COVID-19. Here the chain combines TRBV9 and TRBJ2-1; the best D guess is TRBD2, with 7 bases matching. The sample comprised peripheral blood. The CDR3 is CASSVDGGAGYEQFF. The DNA sequence is TGTGCCAGCAGCGTAGATGGGGGGGCCGGCTATGAGCAGTTCTTC. Reference TRBV9 and TRBJ2-1 genes cover what lies past the CDR3, so the full variable domain is DSGVTQTPKHLITATGQRVTLRCSPRSGDLSVYWYQQSLDQGLQFLIQYYNGEERAKGNILERFSAQQFPDLHSELNLSSLELGDSALYFCASSVDGGAGYEQFFGPGTRLTVL.